Listed below are T cell receptor beta chains from one sample, sequenced in a study of shared clonotypes between healthy human individuals. Produced via immunoSEQ multiplex PCR; TCRdb's table is partial and in-frame only. The data show some 680,000 clones, roughly 73% seen once. The specimen sequenced was memory CD4+ T cells sorted from blood. The receptors stem from a woman aged 25-40 years in good health. The CDR3 runs from the conserved cysteine through the conserved F or W. D genes are given only for firm matches. The listing skips clone size in some rows; elsewhere it reads once, few, many or a size class.

J gene | clone size | V gene | D gene | CDR3 DNA | CDR3 protein
TRBJ2-7 | . | TRBV25-1 | TRBD1 | TGTGCCAGCAGACCCCCCGGCGACAGGGTTCAGCAGTACTTC | CASRPPGDRVQQYF
TRBJ1-1 | . | TRBV4-2 | . | TGTGCCAGCAGCCAACGGACAGTTGGCACTGAAGCTTTCTTT | CASSQRTVGTEAFF
TRBJ1-1 | . | TRBV5-1 | TRBD1 | TGCGCCAGCAGCTATGCCGGGACAGCGAACACTGAAGCTTTCTTT | CASSYAGTANTEAFF
TRBJ2-3 | . | TRBV6-5 | TRBD2 | TGTGCCAGCAGTTACTCGGGCGGGAGTTCAGATACGCAGTATTTT | CASSYSGGSSDTQYF
TRBJ1-5 | . | TRBV15 | . | TGTGCCACCAGGGGTCAGGGAAATCAGCCCCAGCATTTT | CATRGQGNQPQHF
TRBJ2-3 | . | TRBV18 | . | TGTGCCAGCTCGCCGGGGACGTTTACGCAGTATTTT | CASSPGTFTQYF
TRBJ2-5 | . | TRBV11-2 | . | TGTGCCAGCAGCCGAGCCCTGACTGGAGAGACCCAGTACTTC | CASSRALTGETQYF
TRBJ2-1 | few | TRBV6-1 | . | TGTGCCAGCAGTGTGACAGCGGCCCGGCCGTTCTTC | CASSVTAARPFF
TRBJ2-6 | . | TRBV30 | . | TGTGCCTGGAGTCTCACGAGGGCCAACGTCCTGACTTTC | CAWSLTRANVLTF
TRBJ2-7 | many | TRBV13 | . | TGTGCCAGCAGCTTAGTTTCGTCTGGCGGGGTATACTACGAGCAGTACTTC | CASSLVSSGGVYYEQYF
TRBJ1-2 | . | TRBV5-4 | . | TGTGCCAGCAGCTTGGGACAGGACTATGGCTACACCTTC | CASSLGQDYGYTF
TRBJ2-2 | . | TRBV10-3 | TRBD2 | TGTGCCATCAGTGCCGGGACTAGCGGCACCGGGGAGCTGTTTTTT | CAISAGTSGTGELFF
TRBJ2-7 | . | TRBV7-6 | TRBD1 | TGTGCCAGCAGCTCCCGACAGGGGGCCCAGGAGCAGTACTTC | CASSSRQGAQEQYF
TRBJ2-4 | . | TRBV11-2 | TRBD1 | TGTGCCAGCAGCAAGGGACAGTACGGTGCCAAAAACATTCAGTACTTC | CASSKGQYGAKNIQYF
TRBJ1-1 | . | TRBV14 | . | TGTGCCAGCAGCCAAAGGAGATCAGGGGCTGAAGCTTTCTTT | CASSQRRSGAEAFF
TRBJ2-7 | . | TRBV5-1 | . | TGCGCCAGCAGAAGTACCGGGACCCCGGGCGAGCAGTACTTC | CASRSTGTPGEQYF
TRBJ2-7 | . | TRBV28 | . | TGTGCCAGTCGACCGTCCTCCATCTACGAGCAGTACTTC | CASRPSSIYEQYF
TRBJ1-2 | . | TRBV6-5 | . | TGTGCCAGCAGTCCCGAGACAGCCGATGGCTACACCTTC | CASSPETADGYTF
TRBJ2-2 | . | TRBV19 | . | TGTGCCAGTAGCCAATCAAGGAACACCGGGGAGCTGTTTTTT | CASSQSRNTGELFF
TRBJ2-7 | few | TRBV7-9 | . | TGTGCCAGCAGCTTGATTTTCGGTGAGCAGTACTTC | CASSLIFGEQYF
TRBJ2-3 | . | TRBV5-1 | . | TGCGCCAGCAGCTTGGCGGGAGAGACAGATACGCAGTATTTT | CASSLAGETDTQYF
TRBJ2-7 | . | TRBV19 | . | TGTGCCGGGGGGCCCGGGAGCTCCTACGAGCAGTACTTC | CAGGPGSSYEQYF
TRBJ2-7 | few | TRBV5-1 | TRBD2 | TGCGCCAGCAGCACCGGGACTATCTACGAGCAGTACTTC | CASSTGTIYEQYF
TRBJ1-2 | . | TRBV28 | . | TGTGCCAGCATACTCAATTCCGGCTATGGCTACACCTTC | CASILNSGYGYTF
TRBJ2-5 | . | TRBV5-6 | . | TGTGCCAGCAGCGCTGTGTCCGGGGAGACCCAGTACTTC | CASSAVSGETQYF
TRBJ2-6 | . | TRBV5-6 | . | TGTGCCAGCAGCTTGTTTTACAGCAACTTAAGCTCTGGGGCCAACGTCCTGACTTTC | CASSLFYSNLSSGANVLTF
TRBJ1-1 | . | TRBV4-1 | . | TGCGCCAGCAGCCAGGGTATAGCATTGGACACTGAAGCTTTCTTT | CASSQGIALDTEAFF
TRBJ2-1 | . | TRBV11-3 | TRBD1 | TGTGCCAGCAGCTTCCTCGGACAGGGGTCAGGGAATGAGCAGTTCTTC | CASSFLGQGSGNEQFF
TRBJ2-4 | . | TRBV28 | . | TGTGCCAGCAAGGAAGCCGGACGTGGGCTAGCCAAAAACATTCAGTACTTC | CASKEAGRGLAKNIQYF
TRBJ2-7 | once | TRBV19 | TRBD1 | TGTGCCAGTAGTCAGCCCGGGACAGGGACCCACAACGAGCAGTACTTC | CASSQPGTGTHNEQYF
TRBJ2-5 | . | TRBV2 | . | TGTGCCAGCAGTGATTTGGTGACCCAGTACTTC | CASSDLVTQYF
TRBJ2-1 | . | TRBV7-6 | . | TGTGCCAGCAGCTTAGCGGGAGTAGGCTACAATGAGCAGTTCTTC | CASSLAGVGYNEQFF
TRBJ1-5 | . | TRBV7-8 | . | TGTGCCAGCAGCTTAGAGTTGAGGAGTCAGCCCCAGCATTTT | CASSLELRSQPQHF
TRBJ2-2 | . | TRBV4-1 | TRBD2 | TGCGCCAGCTCAAAAGCGGGAGGGCTCAGTACCGGGGAGCTGTTTTTT | CASSKAGGLSTGELFF
TRBJ1-2 | . | TRBV2 | TRBD1 | TGTGCCAGCAGTGCTCAGGGGGCGAACACCTTC | CASSAQGANTF
TRBJ1-3 | . | TRBV7-9 | TRBD1 | TGTGCCAGCAGCGACACAGGGGTTGGAAACACCATATATTTT | CASSDTGVGNTIYF
TRBJ2-7 | . | TRBV6-1 | TRBD2 | TGTGCCAGCTCCAACAAACTAGCGGGAGTATACGAGCAGTACTTC | CASSNKLAGVYEQYF
TRBJ1-1 | . | TRBV18 | . | TGTGCCAGCTCACGCGGCGACAGGATCCGTGGAACTGAAGCTTTCTTT | CASSRGDRIRGTEAFF
TRBJ1-4 | once | TRBV6-5 | . | TGTGCCAGTTCCCGATTCGCTCCAACTAATGAAAAACTGTTTTTT | CASSRFAPTNEKLFF
TRBJ1-2 | . | TRBV6-5 | . | TGTGCCAGCAGTGAACAAGGGACCTATGGCTACACCTTC | CASSEQGTYGYTF